This TCR beta chain was found in a study of CD8+CD57+ T cells in acquired aplastic anemia. On the study more broadly: Sorted CD4+ and CD8+ cells gave a mean 3.2 ug DNA, range about 0.17 to 27.4 ug. There were 10 million to 12 million reads, on average, for CD4+ cells from healthy donors.

Study-level points and caveats: Researchers reported that CD8+ Simpson's diversity was not significantly different in patients versus controls.

Profiling of TCR beta VDJ combinations and CDR3 sequences used genomic DNA as template. TCRdb re-called the reads with MiXCR, one entry per CDR3 protein. This sample has some 130,000 distinct CDR3 sequences, with 48% found just once. In the case of this clonotype: Its target is not known. One junction end disagrees with the germline gene, perhaps due to a read error.

The specimen was sorted CD4+, CD8+, or CD8+CD57+ T cells (not recorded which) from PBMCs. The clonotype originates from a human donor in good health, serving as a control.

Here the CDR3 DNA reads TGTGCCAGTAGTAATGCTATTCAGGGGAGAACCTACGAACAGTGCTTC. Protein sequence: CASSNAIQGRTYEQCF. The rearrangement joins TRBV19 to TRBJ2-7; TRBD1 is a possible D gene (6 bases). The CDR3 sequence is 16 residues long. CDR1 is LNHDA and CDR2 is SQIVND in the germline V gene (reference sequence).